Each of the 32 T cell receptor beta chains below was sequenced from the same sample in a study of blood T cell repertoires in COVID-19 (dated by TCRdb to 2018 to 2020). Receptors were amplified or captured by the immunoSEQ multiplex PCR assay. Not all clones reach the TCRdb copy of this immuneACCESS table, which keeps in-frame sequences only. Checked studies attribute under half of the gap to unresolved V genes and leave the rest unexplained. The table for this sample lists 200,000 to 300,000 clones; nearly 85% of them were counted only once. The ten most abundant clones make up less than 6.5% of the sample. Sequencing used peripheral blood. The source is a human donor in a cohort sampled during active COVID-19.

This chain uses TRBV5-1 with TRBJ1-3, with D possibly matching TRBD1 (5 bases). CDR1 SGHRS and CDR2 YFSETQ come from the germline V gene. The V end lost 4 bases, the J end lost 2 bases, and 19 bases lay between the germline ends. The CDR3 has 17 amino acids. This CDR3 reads CASSGKGHAGPGNTIYF. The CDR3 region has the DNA TGCGCCAGCAGCGGCAAGGGGCACGCAGGCCCTGGAAACACCATATATTTT. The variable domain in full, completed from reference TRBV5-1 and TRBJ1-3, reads KAGVTQTPRYLIKTRGQQVTLSCSPISGHRSVSWYQQTPGQGLQFLFEYFSETQRNKGNFPGRFSGRQFSNSRSEMNVSTLELGDSALYLCASSGKGHAGPGNTIYFGEGSWLTVV.

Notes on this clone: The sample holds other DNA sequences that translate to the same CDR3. The CDR3 bases are TGTGCCTGGAGTGTTGGAGGGGGGGCCGATACGCAGTATTTT. Protein product: CAWSVGGGADTQYF. The gene calls are TRBV30 and TRBJ2-3; D possibly corresponds to TRBD2 (7 bases). The germline CDR1 and CDR2 sequences are GTSNPN and SVGIG (reference sequence). Between the trimmed V and J ends, which lost 0 bases and 6 bases, there was a span of 13 bases. The CDR3 totals 14 residues.

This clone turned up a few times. CDR3 sequence reads: CASSIGLNGGGGYTF. DNA for the CDR3: TGTGCCAGTAGTATTGGGTTGAACGGCGGAGGGGGCTACACCTTC. V is TRBV19 and J is TRBJ1-2; D is undetermined. The CDR3 loop spans 15 amino acids. CDR1 and CDR2 from the germline V gene are LNHDA and SQIVND (reference sequence). V was clipped by 3 bases and J by 8 bases, with 19 bases between them.

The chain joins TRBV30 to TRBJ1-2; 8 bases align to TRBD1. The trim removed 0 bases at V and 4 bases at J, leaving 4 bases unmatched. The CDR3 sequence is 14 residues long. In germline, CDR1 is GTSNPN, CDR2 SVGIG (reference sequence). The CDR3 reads CAWSVLQGAYGYTF. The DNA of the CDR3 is TGTGCCTGGAGTGTATTGCAGGGGGCCTATGGCTACACCTTC. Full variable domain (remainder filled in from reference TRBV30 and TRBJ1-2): SQTIHQWPATLVQPVGSPLSLECTVEGTSNPNLYWYRQAAGRGLQLLFYSVGIGQISSEVPQNLSASRPQDRQFILSSKKLLLSDSGFYLCAWSVLQGAYGYTFGSGTRLTVV.

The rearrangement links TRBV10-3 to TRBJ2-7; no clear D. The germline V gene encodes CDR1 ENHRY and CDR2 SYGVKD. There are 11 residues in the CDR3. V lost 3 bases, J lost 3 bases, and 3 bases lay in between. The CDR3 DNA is TGTGCCATCAGTGACCACTACGAGCAGTACTTC. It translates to CAISDHYEQYF.

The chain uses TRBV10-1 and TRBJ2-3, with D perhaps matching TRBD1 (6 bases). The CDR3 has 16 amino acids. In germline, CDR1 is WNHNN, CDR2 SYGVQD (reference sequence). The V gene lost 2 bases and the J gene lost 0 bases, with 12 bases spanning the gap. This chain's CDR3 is CASSETGQGSTDTQYF. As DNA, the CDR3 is TGCGCCAGCAGTGAGACGGGGCAGGGGAGCACAGATACGCAGTATTTT.

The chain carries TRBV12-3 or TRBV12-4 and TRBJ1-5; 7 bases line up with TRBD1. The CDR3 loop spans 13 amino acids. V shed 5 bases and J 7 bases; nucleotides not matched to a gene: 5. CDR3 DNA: TGTGCCAGCAGTCCCCAGGGGGACCAGCCCCAGCATTTT. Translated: CASSPQGDQPQHF.

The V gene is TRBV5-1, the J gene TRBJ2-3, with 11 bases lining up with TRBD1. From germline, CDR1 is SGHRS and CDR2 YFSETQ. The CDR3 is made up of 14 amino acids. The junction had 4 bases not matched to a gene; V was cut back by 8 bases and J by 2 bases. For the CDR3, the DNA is TGCGCCAGTGGACAGGGGGCCTACACAGATACGCAGTATTTT. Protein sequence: CASGQGAYTDTQYF.

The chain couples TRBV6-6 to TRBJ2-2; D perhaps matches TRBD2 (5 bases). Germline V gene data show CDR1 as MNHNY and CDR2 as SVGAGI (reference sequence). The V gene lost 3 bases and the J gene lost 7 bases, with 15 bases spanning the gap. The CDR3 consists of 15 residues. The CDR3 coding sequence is TGTGCCAGCAGTTATTTGGCAGCCGAGGGCGGGGAGCTGTTTTTT. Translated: CASSYLAAEGGELFF.

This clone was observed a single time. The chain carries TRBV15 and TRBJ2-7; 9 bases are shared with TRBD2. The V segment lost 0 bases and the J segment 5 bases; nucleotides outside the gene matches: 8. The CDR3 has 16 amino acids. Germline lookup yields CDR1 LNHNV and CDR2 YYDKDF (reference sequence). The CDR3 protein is CATSRDLKAGGHEQYF. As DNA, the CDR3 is TGTGCCACCAGCAGAGATCTCAAAGCGGGAGGCCACGAGCAGTACTTC.

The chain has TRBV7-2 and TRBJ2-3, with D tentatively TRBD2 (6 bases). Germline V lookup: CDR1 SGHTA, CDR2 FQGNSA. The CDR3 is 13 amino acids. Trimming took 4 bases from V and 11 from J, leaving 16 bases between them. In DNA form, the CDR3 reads TGTGCCAGCAGCTCCAACCGGGACTCCGGGCAGTATTTT. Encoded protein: CASSSNRDSGQYF.

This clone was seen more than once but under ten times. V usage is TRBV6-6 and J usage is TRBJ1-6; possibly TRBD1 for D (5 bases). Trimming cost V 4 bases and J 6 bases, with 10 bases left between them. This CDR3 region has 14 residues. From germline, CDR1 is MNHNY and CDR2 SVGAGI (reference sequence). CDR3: CASSLTDRNSPLHF. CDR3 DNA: TGTGCCAGCAGTTTGACAGACCGTAATTCACCCCTCCACTTT.

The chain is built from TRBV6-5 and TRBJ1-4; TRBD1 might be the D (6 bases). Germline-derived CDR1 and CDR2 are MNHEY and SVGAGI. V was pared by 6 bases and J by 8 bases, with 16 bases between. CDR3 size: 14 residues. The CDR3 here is CASSQRQVREKLFF. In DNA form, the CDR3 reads TGTGCCAGCAGCCAACGACAGGTTCGAGAAAAACTGTTTTTT.

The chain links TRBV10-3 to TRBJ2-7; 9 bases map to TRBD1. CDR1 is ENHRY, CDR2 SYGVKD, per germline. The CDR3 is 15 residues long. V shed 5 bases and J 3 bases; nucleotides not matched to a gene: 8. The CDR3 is CAISTRTGANYEQYF. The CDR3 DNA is TGTGCCATCAGTACCCGGACAGGGGCCAACTACGAGCAGTACTTC.

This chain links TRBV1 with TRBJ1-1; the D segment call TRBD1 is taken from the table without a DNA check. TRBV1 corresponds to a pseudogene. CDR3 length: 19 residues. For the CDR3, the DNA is TGCACCAGCAGCCAAGGGTCTGTTCGCAGGCCCTCAGGGAACACTGAAGCTTTCTTT. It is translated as CTSSQGSVRRPSGNTEAFF.

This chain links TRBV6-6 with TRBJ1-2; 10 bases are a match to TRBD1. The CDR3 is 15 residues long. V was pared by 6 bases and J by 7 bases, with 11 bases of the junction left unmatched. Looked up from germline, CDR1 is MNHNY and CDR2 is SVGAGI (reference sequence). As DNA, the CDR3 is TGTGCCAGCAGCCAACCGGGACAGGGGTTAGGTGGCTACACCTTC. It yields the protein CASSQPGQGLGGYTF.

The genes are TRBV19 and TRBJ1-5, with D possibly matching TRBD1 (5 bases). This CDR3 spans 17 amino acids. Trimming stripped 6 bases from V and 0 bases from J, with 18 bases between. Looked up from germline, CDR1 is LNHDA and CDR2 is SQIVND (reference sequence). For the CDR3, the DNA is TGTGCCAGTAGATCGTCCGGGGGATCGGATAGCAATCAGCCCCAGCATTTT. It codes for CASRSSGGSDSNQPQHF.

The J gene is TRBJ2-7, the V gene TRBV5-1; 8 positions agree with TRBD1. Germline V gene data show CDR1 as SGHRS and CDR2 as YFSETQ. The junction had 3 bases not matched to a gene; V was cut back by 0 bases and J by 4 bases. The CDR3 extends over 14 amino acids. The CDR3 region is CASSLDRGDYEQYF. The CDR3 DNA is TGCGCCAGCAGCTTGGACAGGGGGGATTACGAGCAGTACTTC.

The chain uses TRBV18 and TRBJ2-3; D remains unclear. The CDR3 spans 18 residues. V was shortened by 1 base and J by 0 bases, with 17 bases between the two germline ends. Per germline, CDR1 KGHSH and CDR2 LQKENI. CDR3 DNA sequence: TGTGCCAGCTCACCACTAGCTCTTGACGGCCCTAGCACAGATACGCAGTATTTT. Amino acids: CASSPLALDGPSTDTQYF. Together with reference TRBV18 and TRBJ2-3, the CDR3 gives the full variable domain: NAGVMQNPRHLVRRRGQEARLRCSPMKGHSHVYWYRQLPEEGLKFMVYLQKENIIDESGMPKERFSAEFPKEGPSILRIQQVVRGDSAAYFCASSPLALDGPSTDTQYFGPGTRLTVL.

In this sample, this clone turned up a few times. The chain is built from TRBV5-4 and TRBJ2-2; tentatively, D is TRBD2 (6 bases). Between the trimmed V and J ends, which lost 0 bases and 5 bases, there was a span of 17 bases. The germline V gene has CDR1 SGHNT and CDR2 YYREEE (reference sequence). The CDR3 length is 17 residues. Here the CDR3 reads CASSLGSGSEGTGELFF. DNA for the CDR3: TGTGCCAGCAGCTTGGGTTCTGGGTCGGAGGGGACCGGGGAGCTGTTTTTT.

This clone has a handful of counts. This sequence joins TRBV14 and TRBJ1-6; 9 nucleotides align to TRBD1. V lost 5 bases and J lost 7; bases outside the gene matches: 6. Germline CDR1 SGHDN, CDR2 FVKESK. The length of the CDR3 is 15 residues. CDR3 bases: TGTGCCAGCAGCACAATGACAGGGGGGAATTCACCCCTCCACTTT. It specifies CASSTMTGGNSPLHF.

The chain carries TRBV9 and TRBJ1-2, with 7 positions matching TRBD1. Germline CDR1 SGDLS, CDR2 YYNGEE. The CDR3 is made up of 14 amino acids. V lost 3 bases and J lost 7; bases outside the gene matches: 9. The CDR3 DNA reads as TGTGCCAGCAGCGCCCGGGACAGACGATTTGGCTACACCTTC. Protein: CASSARDRRFGYTF.

The CDR3 region is CASSQVATSGGRRNEQFF. CDR3 nucleotide sequence: TGTGCCAGCAGCCAAGTTGCAACTAGCGGGGGGCGAAGGAATGAGCAGTTCTTC. The chain is built from TRBV14 and TRBJ2-1; 12 bases align to TRBD2. Looked up from germline, CDR1 is SGHDN and CDR2 is FVKESK. This CDR3 has 18 residues. Unmatched junction bases numbered 11, after V lost 1 base and J lost 7 bases.

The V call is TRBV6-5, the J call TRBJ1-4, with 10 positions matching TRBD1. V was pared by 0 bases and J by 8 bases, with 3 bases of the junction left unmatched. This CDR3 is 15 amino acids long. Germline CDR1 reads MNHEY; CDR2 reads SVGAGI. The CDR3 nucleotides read TGTGCCAGCAGTTACTCATCGGACAGGGGGGAAAAACTGTTTTTT. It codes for CASSYSSDRGEKLFF.

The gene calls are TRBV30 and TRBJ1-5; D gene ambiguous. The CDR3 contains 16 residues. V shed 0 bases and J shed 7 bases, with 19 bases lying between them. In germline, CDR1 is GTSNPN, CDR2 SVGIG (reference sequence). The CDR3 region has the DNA TGTGCCTGGAGTGTACCGCGGCAGATCAACTACCAGCCCCAGCATTTT. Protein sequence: CAWSVPRQINYQPQHF.

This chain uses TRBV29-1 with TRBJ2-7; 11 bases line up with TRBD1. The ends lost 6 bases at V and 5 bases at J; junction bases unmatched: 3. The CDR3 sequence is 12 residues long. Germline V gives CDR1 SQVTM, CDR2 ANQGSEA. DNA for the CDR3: TGCAGCGTCCGGACAGGGGGCAACGAGCAGTACTTC. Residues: CSVRTGGNEQYF.

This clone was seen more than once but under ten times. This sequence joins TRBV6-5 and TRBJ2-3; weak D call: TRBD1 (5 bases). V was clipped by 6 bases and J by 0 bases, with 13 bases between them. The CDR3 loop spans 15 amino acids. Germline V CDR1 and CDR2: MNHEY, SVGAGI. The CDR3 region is CASSVGPSSTDTQYF. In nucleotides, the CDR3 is TGTGCCAGCAGCGTGGGGCCTTCCAGCACAGATACGCAGTATTTT.

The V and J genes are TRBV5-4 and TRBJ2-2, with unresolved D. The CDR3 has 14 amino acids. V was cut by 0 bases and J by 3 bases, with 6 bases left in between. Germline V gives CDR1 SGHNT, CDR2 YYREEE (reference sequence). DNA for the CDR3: TGTGCCAGCAGCTTGGCCGGTTACACCGGGGAGCTGTTTTTT. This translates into CASSLAGYTGELFF.

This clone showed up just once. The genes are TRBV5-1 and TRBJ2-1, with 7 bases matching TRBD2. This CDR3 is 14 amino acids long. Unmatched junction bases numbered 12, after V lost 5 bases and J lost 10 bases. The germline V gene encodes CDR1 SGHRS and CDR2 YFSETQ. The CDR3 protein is CASRVGGGRSEQFF. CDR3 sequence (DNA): TGCGCCAGCAGGGTTGGCGGGGGTCGGTCGGAGCAGTTCTTC.

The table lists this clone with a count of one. The CDR3 spells CASSLAPSGYGNTIYF. The DNA for the CDR3 is TGTGCCAGCAGCTTAGCTCCATCAGGTTACGGAAACACCATATATTTT. The V call is TRBV7-9, the J call TRBJ1-3; no clear D. The CDR3 totals 16 residues. Germline V lookup: CDR1 SEHNR, CDR2 FQNEAQ (reference sequence). V was cut by 0 bases and J by 4 bases, with 13 bases left in between.

CDR3 nucleotide sequence: TGTGCCAGCAGCCAAGAATCACAGGGTGATGAAAAACTGTTTTTT. This sequence encodes CASSQESQGDEKLFF. V and J are TRBV4-2 and TRBJ1-4; maybe TRBD1 (6 bases). The CDR3 has 15 amino acids. CDR1 and CDR2 from the germline V gene are LGHNA and YNFKEQ. The germline V and J ends were trimmed by 0 bases and 6 bases, with 11 bases remaining between them.

The CDR3 protein is CASSRQDHQFYEQYF. In DNA form, the CDR3 reads TGTGCCAGCAGTCGCCAGGATCATCAATTCTACGAGCAGTACTTC. The rearrangement joins TRBV11-2 to TRBJ2-7, with D unclear. This CDR3 is built from 15 residues. Between the trimmed V and J ends, which lost 6 bases and 3 bases, there was a span of 18 bases. Germline loops: CDR1 SGHAT, CDR2 FQNNGV.